The 17 T cell receptor beta chains presented below share a single source sample, sequenced in a study of T cell responses to AZD1222 COVID-19 vaccine. Using immunoSEQ multiplex PCR, the repertoire was profiled, and TCRdb retains in-frame clones only, with some absent. The sample has 50,000 to 70,000 clones; approximately 92% are singletons. The source was peripheral blood, collected 28 days after the second AZD1222 dose. All receptors derive from an adult who received the AZD1222 COVID-19 vaccine.

The chain couples TRBV9 to TRBJ2-1, with 8 positions matching TRBD1. CDR1 is SGDLS, CDR2 YYNGEE, per germline. Trimming cost V 0 bases and J 10 bases; bases outside gene matches: 6. The CDR3 covers 14 residues. The CDR3 protein is CASSVGNRGREQFF. Here the CDR3 DNA reads TGTGCCAGCAGCGTAGGGAACAGGGGGAGGGAGCAGTTCTTC.

This chain joins TRBV28 and TRBJ1-2, with 7 bases matching TRBD1. J lost 8 bases, V lost 5 bases, and 14 bases had no gene match. The CDR3 contains 15 residues. Germline CDR1 reads MDHEN; CDR2 reads SYDVKM. The CDR3 loop reads CASSGGNRGPLGYTF. The CDR3 DNA reads TGTGCCAGCAGTGGGGGGAACAGGGGCCCGCTGGGCTACACCTTC.

The genes are TRBV29-1 and TRBJ1-2; tentatively, D is TRBD1 (5 bases). Trimming removed 0 bases at V and 5 bases at J, with 22 bases between. The CDR3 spans 17 residues. Per germline, CDR1 SQVTM and CDR2 ANQGSEA. The CDR3: CSVEDLHQGSVGYGYTF. The CDR3 DNA is TGCAGCGTTGAAGATCTTCACCAGGGATCTGTTGGATATGGCTACACCTTC.

The CDR3 nucleotides read TGTGCCAGCAGCTTAGGACTAGCGGGAGGTGAGCAGTACTTC. Its protein is CASSLGLAGGEQYF. The chain combines TRBV11-2 with TRBJ2-7; TRBD2 aligns across 13 bases. Germline CDR1 is SGHAT and CDR2 is FQNNGV. CDR3 size: 14 residues. With 1 base clipped from V and 7 bases from J, the junction kept 1 base outside the gene matches.

This clone was counted only a few times. The chain has TRBV19 and TRBJ2-3, with TRBD1 matching 7 bases. Germline V lookup: CDR1 LNHDA, CDR2 SQIVND (reference sequence). This CDR3 spans 13 amino acids. Trimming took 6 bases from V and 4 from J; bases not matched to a gene: 4. Here the CDR3 DNA reads TGTGCCAGTAGCAACAGGGGCGCAGATACGCAGTATTTT. The encoded protein is CASSNRGADTQYF.

The genes are TRBV6-6 and TRBJ2-7, with D possibly TRBD1 on 5 matching bases. V was shortened by 6 bases and J by 3 bases, with 12 bases between the two germline ends. The V gene's germline CDR1 is MNHNY and CDR2 SVGAGI (reference sequence). The CDR3 has 13 residues. The CDR3 nucleotides read TGTGCCAGCAGCGATCGACAGAGCTACGAGCAGTACTTC. Translation gives CASSDRQSYEQYF.

The chain joins TRBV5-4 to TRBJ2-3; 7 bases align to TRBD2. V lost 0 bases to trimming and J lost 4 bases; unmatched junction nucleotides: 8. The CDR3 covers 16 residues. Looked up from germline, CDR1 is SGHNT and CDR2 is YYREEE (reference sequence). The CDR3 bases are TGTGCCAGCAGCTTGGGACGCGGGGGAGGTGCAGATACGCAGTATTTT. It encodes CASSLGRGGGADTQYF.

The chain combines TRBV9 with TRBJ2-7, with D possibly matching TRBD1 (6 bases). Germline V gives CDR1 SGDLS, CDR2 YYNGEE. The V gene lost 3 bases and the J gene lost 2 bases, with 9 bases spanning the gap. The CDR3 has 13 residues. The DNA of the CDR3 is TGTGCCAGCAGCGGGCCAGGGGCCTACGAGCAGTACTTC. Protein product: CASSGPGAYEQYF.

The J gene is TRBJ2-2, the V gene TRBV9; possibly TRBD1 for D (6 bases). V lost 1 base to trimming and J lost 5 bases, with 12 bases between them. The CDR3 contains 15 residues. Germline V CDR1 and CDR2: SGDLS, YYNGEE. CDR3 DNA: TGTGCCAGCAGCGTATCCCCAGGGGAAACCGGGGAGCTGTTTTTT. Translation: CASSVSPGETGELFF.

The chain couples TRBV27 to TRBJ1-2; D ambiguous. CDR1 is MNHEY and CDR2 is SMNVEV in the germline V gene (reference sequence). CDR3 length: 16 residues. V was clipped by 6 bases and J by 1 base, with 18 bases between them. CDR3 nucleotide sequence: TGTGCCAGCAGCCGAAGACAAGCCACGTTTAACTATGGCTACACCTTC. Encoded protein: CASSRRQATFNYGYTF.

V usage is TRBV4-1 and J usage is TRBJ2-1, with 9 positions matching TRBD2. Unmatched junction bases numbered 12, after V lost 5 bases and J lost 10 bases. The CDR3 covers 15 residues. Germline values: CDR1 MGHRA, CDR2 YSYEKL. Here the CDR3 reads CASSYLAGVHPEQFF. CDR3 bases: TGCGCCAGCAGCTACTTAGCGGGAGTCCACCCCGAGCAGTTCTTC.

This clone came up a few times. This rearrangement joins TRBV6-5 to TRBJ2-1; 13 bases map to TRBD2. The CDR3 consists of 16 residues. Germline CDR1 is MNHEY and CDR2 is SVGAGI. V lost 2 bases and J lost 7; bases outside the gene matches: 5. The CDR3 sequence is CASSYETSGRNNEQFF. The CDR3 bases are TGTGCCAGCAGTTACGAGACTAGCGGGAGGAATAATGAGCAGTTCTTC.

This clone was seen once. This chain connects TRBV14 to TRBJ1-3; perhaps TRBD1 as D (5 bases). CDR1 and CDR2 from the germline V gene are SGHDN and FVKESK. V was shortened by 1 base and J by 0 bases, with 7 bases between the two germline ends. The CDR3 is 15 residues long. CDR3 nucleotides: TGTGCCAGCAGCCAAGTGGGGGTCTCTGGAAACACCATATATTTT. It is translated as CASSQVGVSGNTIYF.

The chain recombines TRBV5-1 with TRBJ2-1, with D maybe TRBD1 (5 bases). The CDR3 is made up of 14 amino acids. The V end was cut by 1 base, the J end by 9 bases, with 14 bases between. Germline assignment: CDR1 SGHRS and CDR2 YFSETQ. This CDR3 reads CASSLNAGSGEQFF. CDR3 in DNA: TGCGCCAGCAGCTTGAATGCAGGGTCTGGTGAGCAGTTCTTC.

This chain links TRBV12-3 or TRBV12-4 with TRBJ1-1; D unclear. Trimming pared 6 bases from V and 8 bases from J, leaving 10 bases between. There are 11 residues in the CDR3. DNA of the CDR3: TGTGCCAGCAGCCCCCGTTCGGAAGCTTTCTTT. It yields the protein CASSPRSEAFF.

This chain links TRBV2 with TRBJ2-6, with D unclear. CDR3 length equals 14 residues. In germline, CDR1 is SNHLY, CDR2 FYNNEI. The germline V and J ends were trimmed by 8 bases and 2 bases, with 10 bases remaining between them. In DNA form, the CDR3 reads TGTGCCAGCCGGCAGGCGACTGGGGCCAACGTCCTGACTTTC. Translated: CASRQATGANVLTF.

The chain links TRBV9 to TRBJ1-6; TRBD1 matches 8 bases. The CDR3 spans 14 residues. V was pared by 3 bases and J by 10 bases, with 6 bases of the junction left unmatched. The germline V gene encodes CDR1 SGDLS and CDR2 YYNGEE. This CDR3 is CASSATGAESPLHF. The CDR3 region has the DNA TGTGCCAGCAGCGCGACAGGGGCGGAATCACCCCTCCACTTT.